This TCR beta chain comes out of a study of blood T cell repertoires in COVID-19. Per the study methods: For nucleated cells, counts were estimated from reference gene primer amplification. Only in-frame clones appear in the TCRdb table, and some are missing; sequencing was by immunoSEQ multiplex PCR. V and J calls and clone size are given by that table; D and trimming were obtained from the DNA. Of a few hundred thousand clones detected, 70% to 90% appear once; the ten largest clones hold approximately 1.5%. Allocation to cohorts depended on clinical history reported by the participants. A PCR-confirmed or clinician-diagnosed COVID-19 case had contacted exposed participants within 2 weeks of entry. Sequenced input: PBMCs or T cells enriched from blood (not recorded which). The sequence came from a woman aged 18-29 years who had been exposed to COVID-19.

The CDR3 here is CASSQTAMNTEAFF. The CDR3 DNA reads TGTGCCAGCTCACAGACAGCCATGAACACTGAAGCTTTCTTT. The rearrangement joins TRBV18 to TRBJ1-1; D is perhaps TRBD1 (5 bases). This CDR3 has 14 residues. The germline V gene encodes CDR1 KGHSH and CDR2 LQKENI. V was clipped by 4 bases and J by 0 bases, with 9 bases between them.